Included here is one TCR beta chain sequence, with context. The antigen this receptor binds is unknown. The DNA ends 3 residues before the CDR3 does, and the rest of the CDR3 is filled in from the germline J gene. The sample comes from a study of T cells in women clearing cervical HPV infection (dated by TCRdb to 2017 to 2018). Looking at the study overall: The cases were 25 to 30 women with histologically confirmed HPV16-related CIN3 or worse, and 2 of those women had invasive cancers. The approximately 23 controls were women who cleared a single incident HPV16 infection within 12 months without developing precancer or cancer. Cases were matched to controls by age within five years and by the year the sample was collected. Nested within Costa Rica's Guanacaste HPV Natural History Study, an exploratory proof-of-principle case-control study compared TCR repertoires across cervical HPV16 outcomes. Blood from cases was collected at the visit where the lesion was first found, while blood from controls was collected once the infection could no longer be detected. In the parent cohort, some 10,000 women aged 18 or older were enrolled in Guanacaste, Costa Rica, during about 1992 to 1995 and were followed for seven years. Since only a few of the women had HLA typing available, the possibility that HLA type was acting as a confounder could not be ruled out. Among cases, blood sampling came a median of 149 days after lesion detection, with an interquartile range of about 90 to 220 days. Five blinded duplicates per group were added as quality controls, so that 60 or so samples were obtained: roughly 50 participants and 10 replicates. Cases had a median age of 34 years and controls had a median age of 38, with no significant differences in baseline characteristics. Results the study describes overall, beyond this receptor: The cross-sectional design could not show whether associations preceded infection or resulted from it; effector/memory subsets and HPV-specific T cells were not isolated. Cases were distinguished from controls with an estimated AUC of 0.7 to 0.85 by random forest classifiers combining richness and V gene abundances. Because T-cell numbers per sample were unknown, differences in richness could reflect varying T-cell content rather than repertoire biology. Significantly higher TCR repertoire richness was observed in CIN3+ cases than in controls across sequencing depths, whereas no difference in evenness was found. Cases had lower TRBV6-7 relative abundance than controls (approximately 0.11% versus 0.16%; Bonferroni P = 0.0008).

TCR beta CDR3 regions were amplified by multiplex PCR from an average of roughly 1,200 ng genomic DNA per sample using the immunoSEQ assay. To correct primer bias, the assay used a complete synthetic TCR repertoire to set an amplification baseline. The amplicons were sequenced using the Illumina platform. Per the authors' processing: Sequences were error-corrected by clustering with frequency ratios and a modified nearest-neighbor algorithm and were then analyzed in the immunoSEQ Analyzer with IMGT gene definitions. At each rarefaction depth, TCR richness and evenness were averaged across 20 rarefaction repeats, and samples with fewer sequences than that depth were excluded. Wilcoxon rank sum tests with FDR correction were used to compare V, D and J gene relative abundances between the groups. Blinded duplicates gave an intraclass correlation of around 96% for TCR richness and an average of about 76% across around 66 gene segments. TCRdb stores this immuneACCESS table with in-frame sequences only. Part of the clones is absent; in the studies checked, under half of the shortfall reflects unresolved V genes, and no reason is known for the rest. V, J and clone size were drawn from that table, and D and trimming were deduced from the DNA. The table for this sample lists approximately 30,000 clones. The biggest ten clones account for 3.7% of the sample.

Trimming takes 6 bases from V and 0 bases from J, and the germline ends sit 15 bases apart. The CDR3 spans 16 residues, from the cysteine through the phenylalanine. The 39 bases shown cover part of the CDR3, and their frame starts at base 1. From a lookup of the germline V gene (reference sequence), CDR1 and CDR2 are SSHAT and FNYEAQ. Every participant had a single incident cervical HPV16 infection, and prevalent HPV16 infections were excluded. Cervical HPV DNA was detected with MY09/MY11 PCR, and genotyping was done with dot-blot hybridization. Fifteen mL of heparinized blood was centrifuged, after which the buffy coat was aliquoted, frozen at -30 degrees C, and then stored at -80 degrees C. Genomic DNA was extracted from buffy coat specimens using QIAGEN kits.

The sample was blood buffy coat. The sequence derives from a woman between 18 and 75 years old with a cervical HPV16 infection that either progressed to CIN3+ or cleared (not recorded which). The chain links TRBV7-7 with TRBJ1-3, with TRBD1 perhaps the D gene, on 5 matching bases. The CDR3 here reads CASSPDPGGSGNTIYF. The CDR3 DNA, read in part, is TGTGCCAGCAGTCCCGACCCGGGGGGCTCTGGAAACACC.